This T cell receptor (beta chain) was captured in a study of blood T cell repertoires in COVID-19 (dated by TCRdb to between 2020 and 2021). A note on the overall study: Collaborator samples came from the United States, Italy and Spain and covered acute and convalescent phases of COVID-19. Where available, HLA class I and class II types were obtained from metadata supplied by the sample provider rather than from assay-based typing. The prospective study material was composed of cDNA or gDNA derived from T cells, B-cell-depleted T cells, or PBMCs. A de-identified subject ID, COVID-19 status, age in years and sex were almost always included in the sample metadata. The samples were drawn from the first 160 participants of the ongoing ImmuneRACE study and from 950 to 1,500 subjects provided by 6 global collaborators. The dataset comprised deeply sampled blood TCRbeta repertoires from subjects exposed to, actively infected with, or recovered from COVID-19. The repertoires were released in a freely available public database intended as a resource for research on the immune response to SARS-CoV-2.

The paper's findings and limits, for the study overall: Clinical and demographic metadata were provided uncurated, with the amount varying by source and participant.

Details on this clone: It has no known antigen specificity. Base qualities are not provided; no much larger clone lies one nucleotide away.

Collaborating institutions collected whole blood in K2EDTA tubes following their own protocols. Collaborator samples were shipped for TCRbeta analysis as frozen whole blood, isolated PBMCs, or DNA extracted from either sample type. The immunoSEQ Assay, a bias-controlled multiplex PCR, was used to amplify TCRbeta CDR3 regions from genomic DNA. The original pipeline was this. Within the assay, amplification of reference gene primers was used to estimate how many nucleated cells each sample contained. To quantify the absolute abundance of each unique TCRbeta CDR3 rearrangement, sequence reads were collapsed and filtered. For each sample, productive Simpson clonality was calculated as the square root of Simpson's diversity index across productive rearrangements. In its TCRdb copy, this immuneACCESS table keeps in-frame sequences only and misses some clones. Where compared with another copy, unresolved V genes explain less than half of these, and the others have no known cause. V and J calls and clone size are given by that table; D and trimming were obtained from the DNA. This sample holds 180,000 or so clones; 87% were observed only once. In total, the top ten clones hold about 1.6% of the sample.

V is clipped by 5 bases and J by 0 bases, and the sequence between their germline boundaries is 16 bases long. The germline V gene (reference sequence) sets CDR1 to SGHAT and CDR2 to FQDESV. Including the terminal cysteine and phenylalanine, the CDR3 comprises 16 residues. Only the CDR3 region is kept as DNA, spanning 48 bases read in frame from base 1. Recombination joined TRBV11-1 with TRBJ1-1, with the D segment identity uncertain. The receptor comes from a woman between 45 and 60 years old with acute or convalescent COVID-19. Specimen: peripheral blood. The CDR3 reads CASSLRGINLNTEAFF. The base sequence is TGTGCCAGCAGCCTGCGAGGCATTAATTTGAACACTGAAGCTTTCTTT.